Shown below are 20 T cell receptor beta chains from a single sample sequenced in a study of PD-L1 blockade in urothelial cancer. Only in-frame clones appear in the TCRdb table, and some are missing; sequencing was by immunoSEQ multiplex PCR. The top ten hold about 13% of the sample, which has roughly 20,000 clones, around nine tenths seen once. Specified time point: pretreatment peripheral blood. Here the sequenced sample was PBMCs, taken around atezolizumab (anti-PD-L1) treatment. The receptors derive from a man between 65 and 85 years old with urothelial cancer.

The chain uses TRBV15 and TRBJ2-3, with D possibly matching TRBD1 (5 bases). This CDR3 spans 13 amino acids. Germline lookup yields CDR1 LNHNV and CDR2 YYDKDF (reference sequence). The V gene lost 6 bases and the J gene lost 2 bases, with 9 bases spanning the gap. The chain's CDR3 is CATRRGTTDTQYF. The CDR3 DNA sequence: TGTGCCACCAGAAGGGGAACCACAGATACGCAGTATTTT.

The chain employs TRBV5-1 and TRBJ2-1, with D possibly matching TRBD2 (6 bases). Deletions cut 0 bases from V and 2 bases from J, with 18 bases between. This CDR3 comprises 18 residues. CDR1 and CDR2 from the germline V gene are SGHRS and YFSETQ. DNA of the CDR3: TGCGCCAGCAGCTTGGCGCCCGGCGGCGGGGAGCCCTACAATGAGCAGTTCTTC. As protein: CASSLAPGGGEPYNEQFF.

In its sample, this clone was seen once. The chain couples TRBV7-9 to TRBJ1-2, with 8 bases identical to TRBD1. The CDR3 is 15 amino acids. V was pared by 3 bases and J by 8 bases, with 11 bases of the junction left unmatched. CDR1 and CDR2 (germline): SEHNR, FQNEAQ (reference sequence). The CDR3 here is CASSLGDRPEGGYTF. CDR3 nucleotides: TGTGCCAGCAGCTTGGGGGACAGGCCTGAGGGAGGCTACACCTTC. The full variable domain, its missing parts supplied by reference TRBV7-9 and TRBJ1-2, is DTGVSQNPRHKITKRGQNVTFRCDPISEHNRLYWYRQTLGQGPEFLTYFQNEAQLEKSRLLSDRFSAERPKGSFSTLEIQRTEQGDSAMYLCASSLGDRPEGGYTFGSGTRLTVV.

The V call is TRBV10-2, the J call TRBJ2-3, with TRBD2 matching over 9 bases. The V and J ends lost 6 bases and 2 bases, in that order; junction bases with no gene match: 3. The CDR3 loop spans 14 amino acids. Germline assignment: CDR1 WSHSY and CDR2 SAAADI. CDR3 residues: CASRRGGTTDTQYF. CDR3 bases: TGCGCCAGCAGGCGGGGGGGAACCACAGATACGCAGTATTTT.

This chain links TRBV30 with TRBJ1-5, with D uncertain. The CDR3 spans 13 residues. Deletions cut 0 bases from V and 9 bases from J, with 12 bases between. Germline V gives CDR1 GTSNPN, CDR2 SVGIG (reference sequence). The DNA of the CDR3 is TGTGCCTGGAGTGTTATGGACGAGGGGCCCCAGCATTTT. Its protein product is CAWSVMDEGPQHF.

The chain carries TRBV6-5 and TRBJ2-7; a possible D gene is TRBD1 (6 bases). Germline CDR1 reads MNHEY; CDR2 reads SVGAGI. This CDR3 spans 13 amino acids. V lost 6 bases to trimming and J lost 7 bases, with 16 bases between them. The CDR3 bases are TGTGCCAGCAGACAGGGTCGGGGTTGGGAGCAGTACTTC. It specifies CASRQGRGWEQYF.

The CDR3 bases are TGTGCCAGCAGCGTAGCGACAGGGATTTGGGAAAAACTGTTTTTT. Its translation: CASSVATGIWEKLFF. J is TRBJ1-4 and V is TRBV9; 7 bases agree with TRBD1. The CDR3 extends over 15 amino acids. Germline V gene sequence: CDR1 SGDLS, CDR2 YYNGEE. Losses at the gene ends were 0 bases for V and 8 bases for J; bases not matched to a gene: 7.

The chain uses TRBV14 and TRBJ1-1, with D possibly matching TRBD1 (6 bases). V dropped 3 bases and J dropped 0 bases, with 8 bases sitting between them. This CDR3 has 14 residues. Germline lookup yields CDR1 SGHDN and CDR2 FVKESK. CDR3 sequence (DNA): TGTGCCAGCAGCCACCGACAGGTGAACACTGAAGCTTTCTTT. Protein product: CASSHRQVNTEAFF. The full variable domain, rest sourced from reference TRBV14 and TRBJ1-1, is EAGVTQFPSHSVIEKGQTVTLRCDPISGHDNLYWYRRVMGKEIKFLLHFVKESKQDESGMPNNRFLAERTGGTYSTLKVQPAELEDSGVYFCASSHRQVNTEAFFGQGTRLTVV.

V usage is TRBV4-2 and J usage is TRBJ1-2, with 8 bases aligning to TRBD1. Germline CDR1 reads LGHNA; CDR2 reads YNFKEQ. This CDR3 has 15 residues. V trimming: 7 bases; J trimming: 3 bases; junction bases outside the gene matches: 10. CDR3 nucleotides: TGTGCCAGCACAGAGTTCCAGGGGGCGGACTATGGCTACACCTTC. As protein: CASTEFQGADYGYTF.

The rearrangement uses TRBV28 and TRBJ1-4; TRBD1 aligns across 7 bases. The trim removed 7 bases at V and 3 bases at J, leaving 11 bases unmatched. Germline CDR1 and CDR2: MDHEN and SYDVKM. The CDR3 is made up of 16 amino acids. The CDR3 nucleotides read TGTGCCAGCACCTTCGACAGGGTTAGCGCTAATGAAAAACTGTTTTTT. Translated: CASTFDRVSANEKLFF.

The chain joins TRBV28 to TRBJ1-3; D remains unclear. This CDR3 spans 12 amino acids. Trimming stripped 6 bases from V and 1 base from J, with 4 bases between. CDR1 MDHEN and CDR2 SYDVKM come from the germline V gene. The CDR3 coding sequence is TGTGCCAGCAGCAATTCTGGAAACACCATATATTTT. Its protein is CASSNSGNTIYF.

The rearrangement uses TRBV13 and TRBJ2-3; 8 nucleotides align to TRBD2. The V gene end was trimmed by 0 bases and the J gene end by 1 base; junction bases not matched to a gene: 0. The CDR3 totals 15 residues. Germline V gene lookup returns CDR1 PRHDT and CDR2 FYEKMQ (reference sequence). Written as DNA, the CDR3 is TGTGCCAGCAGCTTAGGTAGCGGGGGCACAGATACGCAGTATTTT. Translating it yields CASSLGSGGTDTQYF.

CDR3 bases: TGTGCCTGGAGCTACTATTTGGGACAGGGGTCTTACGAGCAGTACTTC. Amino acids: CAWSYYLGQGSYEQYF. This sequence joins TRBV30 and TRBJ2-7, with TRBD1 matching over 10 bases. CDR1 and CDR2 from the germline V gene are GTSNPN and SVGIG (reference sequence). The ends lost 3 bases at V and 4 bases at J; junction bases unmatched: 12. This CDR3 region has 16 residues.

This clone was seen only once. The chain links TRBV27 to TRBJ1-5; D call uncertain. Trimming took off 5 bases at V and 2 bases at J, with 7 bases between the two ends. The CDR3 spans 13 residues. Germline V gene sequence: CDR1 MNHEY, CDR2 SMNVEV (reference sequence). The CDR3 loop reads CASSRVGNQPQHF. CDR3 nucleotides: TGTGCCAGCAGTCGCGTGGGCAATCAGCCCCAGCATTTT.

The J gene is TRBJ1-1, the V gene TRBV19, with D perhaps matching TRBD1 (5 bases). Between the trimmed V and J ends, which lost 3 bases and 1 base, there was a span of 9 bases. CDR1 is LNHDA, CDR2 SQIVND, per germline (reference sequence). This CDR3 spans 14 amino acids. CDR3 in DNA: TGTGCCAGTAGTATTCAGGGATCGAACACTGAAGCTTTCTTT. It specifies CASSIQGSNTEAFF.

The J gene is TRBJ1-6, the V gene TRBV18; 8 bases are shared with TRBD1. Per germline, CDR1 KGHSH and CDR2 LQKENI. The V segment lost 3 bases and the J segment 9 bases; nucleotides outside the gene matches: 13. The CDR3 consists of 17 residues. This CDR3 is CASSPRQGGTGGSPLHF. The CDR3 DNA reads TGTGCCAGCTCACCGAGGCAAGGCGGGACAGGCGGTTCACCCCTCCACTTT.

The chain employs TRBV7-2 and TRBJ2-3, with TRBD2 identical over 12 bases. V was clipped by 2 bases and J by 7 bases; unmatched bases: 10. Per germline, CDR1 SGHTA and CDR2 FQGNSA. The CDR3 covers 17 residues. CDR3 DNA sequence: TGTGCCAGCAGCTTATGGCCTTCTAGCGGGGGGGGGTATACGCAGTATTTT. Translation gives CASSLWPSSGGGYTQYF.

The CDR3 loop is CASSIRGTWDTQYF. CDR3 DNA sequence: TGTGCCAGTAGTATAAGGGGGACGTGGGATACGCAGTATTTT. V and J are TRBV19 and TRBJ2-3; D possibly corresponds to TRBD1 (6 bases). The V and J ends lost 2 bases and 6 bases respectively, with 12 bases between them. Germline V gives CDR1 LNHDA, CDR2 SQIVND (reference sequence). The CDR3 length is 14 residues. Full variable domain (missing parts from reference TRBV19 and TRBJ2-3): DGGITQSPKYLFRKEGQNVTLSCEQNLNHDAMYWYRQDPGQGLRLIYYSQIVNDFQKGDIAEGYSVSREKKESFPLTVTSAQKNPTAFYLCASSIRGTWDTQYFGPGTRLTVL.

The chain combines TRBV10-2 with TRBJ1-3, with 7 bases fitting TRBD1. The V gene end was trimmed by 4 bases and the J gene end by 5 bases; junction bases not matched to a gene: 5. The CDR3 is 14 residues long. Germline CDR1 and CDR2: WSHSY and SAAADI. The CDR3 region is CASSGQGERNTIYF. Written as DNA, the CDR3 is TGCGCCAGCAGTGGGCAGGGGGAGAGAAACACCATATATTTT.

On this clone: The sample carries other DNA sequences with the same CDR3. The V call is TRBV6-5, the J call TRBJ2-2; D is uncertain. V was cut by 9 bases and J by 7 bases, with 21 bases left in between. CDR3 length equals 15 residues. Germline V gives CDR1 MNHEY, CDR2 SVGAGI. This chain's CDR3 is CASSVALKTGGELFF. The CDR3 DNA reads as TGTGCCAGTTCGGTAGCCCTAAAAACCGGCGGGGAGCTGTTTTTT.